This T cell receptor beta chain was recovered during a study of shared clonotypes between healthy human individuals. The repertoire was sequenced with immunoSEQ multiplex PCR; TCRdb's copy has only in-frame clones and lacks some. The repertoire has 2 million to 2.5 million clones, approximately 93% of them found once; the top ten carry around 0.4%. The germline V gene encodes CDR1 SEHNR and CDR2 FQNEAQ (reference sequence). V was cut by 5 bases and J by 4 bases, with 17 bases left in between. The CDR3 contains 15 residues. This TCR was sampled from a man between 18 and 29 years old in good health. Some clones in this sample may be carry-over from other donors' samples. The chain recombines TRBV7-9 with TRBJ1-1, with D perhaps matching TRBD1 (6 bases). The sequenced sample consisted of naive CD4+ T cells from PBMCs. Sample subset: CD45RA+ positively selected. CDR3 protein: CASSRRGGLGTEAFF. The CDR3 DNA follows: TGTGCCAGCAGCCGGAGAGGGGGGCTGGGCACTGAAGCTTTCTTT.